This passage covers 15 T cell receptor beta chains from one sample sequenced in a study of cytomegalovirus exposure and HLA in healthy donors. The repertoire was sequenced with immunoSEQ multiplex PCR; TCRdb's copy has only in-frame clones and lacks some. The data show some 130,000 clones, about 80% seen once. The sequenced sample was PBMCs. The receptors were gathered from a young man in good health and CMV-seropositive.

This clone was seen more than once but under ten times. The chain has TRBV10-2 and TRBJ1-5, with a weak D call TRBD1 (6 bases). V was trimmed by 9 bases and J by 6 bases, leaving 12 bases between them. The CDR3 covers 12 residues. Germline CDR1 WSHSY, CDR2 SAAADI. The CDR3 here is CASTSGAQPQHF. The DNA of the CDR3 is TGCGCCAGTACCTCAGGGGCTCAGCCCCAGCATTTT.

The V call is TRBV9, the J call TRBJ2-1, with D perhaps TRBD1 (6 bases). The CDR3 spans 13 residues. Trimming cost V 0 bases and J 8 bases, with 9 bases left between them. Germline CDR1 reads SGDLS; CDR2 reads YYNGEE. CDR3 coding DNA: TGTGCCAGCAGCGTAGTGGGGGCCGATGAGCAGTTCTTC. Its protein is CASSVVGADEQFF.

V and J are TRBV5-1 and TRBJ2-7, with 8 nucleotides matching TRBD1. CDR1 is SGHRS, CDR2 YFSETQ, per germline. The CDR3 extends over 14 amino acids. V trimming: 3 bases; J trimming: 2 bases; junction bases outside the gene matches: 4. The CDR3 here is CASSSTGEPYEQYF. CDR3 coding DNA: TGCGCCAGCAGCTCGACAGGGGAACCCTACGAGCAGTACTTC.

The chain couples TRBV2 to TRBJ1-5; no definite D call. Germline V lookup: CDR1 SNHLY, CDR2 FYNNEI. The length of the CDR3 is 15 residues. Trimming took off 5 bases at V and 0 bases at J, with 11 bases between the two ends. The CDR3: CASSLRRDSNQPQHF. DNA for the CDR3: TGTGCCAGCAGTTTGCGACGGGATAGCAATCAGCCCCAGCATTTT. The entire variable domain, with the rest obtained from reference TRBV2 and TRBJ1-5, is as follows: EPEVTQTPSHQVTQMGQEVILRCVPISNHLYFYWYRQILGQKVEFLVSFYNNEISEKSEIFDDQFSVERPDGSNFTLKIRSTKLEDSAMYFCASSLRRDSNQPQHFGDGTRLSIL.

This clone was detected only a few times. V and J are TRBV7-9 and TRBJ2-7; maybe TRBD2 (5 bases). The V and J ends lost 0 bases and 0 bases respectively, with 6 bases between them. Germline CDR1 reads SEHNR; CDR2 reads FQNEAQ (reference sequence). The CDR3 has 14 residues. CDR3 protein: CASSLAGSSYEQYF. CDR3 DNA sequence: TGTGCCAGCAGCTTAGCGGGGAGCTCCTACGAGCAGTACTTC. The entire variable domain, with the rest obtained from reference TRBV7-9 and TRBJ2-7, is as follows: DTGVSQNPRHKITKRGQNVTFRCDPISEHNRLYWYRQTLGQGPEFLTYFQNEAQLEKSRLLSDRFSAERPKGSFSTLEIQRTEQGDSAMYLCASSLAGSSYEQYFGPGTRLTVT.

The chain is built from TRBV9 and TRBJ1-3; TRBD1 matches 11 bases. Trimming cost V 2 bases and J 4 bases; bases outside gene matches: 5. CDR1 and CDR2 from the germline V gene are SGDLS and YYNGEE. The CDR3 runs to 16 residues. In DNA form, the CDR3 reads TGTGCCAGCAGCGTCGGACAGGGGGCAAGAGGAAACACCATATATTTT. As protein: CASSVGQGARGNTIYF.

This chain connects TRBV11-2 to TRBJ2-5; D remains unclear. V lost 4 bases, J lost 7 bases, and 13 bases lay in between. Per germline, CDR1 SGHAT and CDR2 FQNNGV. The CDR3 consists of 13 residues. In DNA, the CDR3 is TGTGCCAGCAGCTCAACCACCTGGGCGACCCAGTACTTC. Protein product: CASSSTTWATQYF.

This clone was picked up a small number of times. The genes are TRBV5-1 and TRBJ1-2, with TRBD1 matching over 11 bases. CDR1 is SGHRS and CDR2 is YFSETQ in the germline V gene. The junction had 3 bases not matched to a gene; V was cut back by 0 bases and J by 2 bases. CDR3 length: 16 residues. The CDR3 nucleotides are TGCGCCAGCAGCTTGGACGGACAGGGGGCAAACTATGGCTACACCTTC. Encoded protein: CASSLDGQGANYGYTF.

This clone has only one observation. The chain employs TRBV5-6 and TRBJ2-7; TRBD1 might be the D (6 bases). Germline lookup yields CDR1 SGHDT and CDR2 YYEEEE. V was cut by 4 bases and J by 2 bases, with 19 bases left in between. This CDR3 spans 16 amino acids. The DNA of the CDR3 is TGTGCCAGCAGCCGAAGGTTTGGGGACAAAACCTACGAGCAGTACTTC. Protein sequence: CASSRRFGDKTYEQYF.

This clone was observed once. The V gene is TRBV5-6, the J gene TRBJ2-1; 9 bases agree with TRBD2. V shed 4 bases and J 6 bases; nucleotides not matched to a gene: 11. The CDR3 has 16 residues. Germline loops: CDR1 SGHDT, CDR2 YYEEEE. CDR3 protein: CASSNEASGELNEQFF. For the CDR3, the DNA is TGTGCCAGCAGCAATGAGGCTAGCGGGGAGCTCAATGAGCAGTTCTTC.

The chain employs TRBV15 and TRBJ2-3; 9 bases align to TRBD2. The CDR3 runs to 16 residues. Germline V lookup: CDR1 LNHNV, CDR2 YYDKDF (reference sequence). V gave up 6 bases and J gave up 0 bases; unmatched junction bases: 7. In nucleotides, the CDR3 is TGTGCCACCAGTGATCTAGCGGGACACAGCACAGATACGCAGTATTTT. Encoded protein: CATSDLAGHSTDTQYF.

The rearrangement uses TRBV5-6 and TRBJ2-2, with 8 bases aligning to TRBD2. The CDR3 is 17 residues long. Germline V gene data show CDR1 as SGHDT and CDR2 as YYEEEE. V trimming: 0 bases; J trimming: 1 base; junction bases outside the gene matches: 5. Here the CDR3 DNA reads TGTGCCAGCAGCTTGGGCGCGGGAGGCGTGAACACCGGGGAGCTGTTTTTT. Its translation is CASSLGAGGVNTGELFF.

This rearrangement joins TRBV2 to TRBJ2-7, with 10 positions matching TRBD2. Germline CDR1 SNHLY, CDR2 FYNNEI. CDR3 length: 15 amino acids. Trimming removed 3 bases from V and 3 bases from J; junction bases left unmatched: 5. Here the CDR3 DNA reads TGTGCCAGCAGTGACGACTCTAGCGGGGGCTACGAGCAGTACTTC. This codes for CASSDDSSGGYEQYF. Drawing the rest from reference TRBV2 and TRBJ2-7, the complete variable domain is EPEVTQTPSHQVTQMGQEVILRCVPISNHLYFYWYRQILGQKVEFLVSFYNNEISEKSEIFDDQFSVERPDGSNFTLKIRSTKLEDSAMYFCASSDDSSGGYEQYFGPGTRLTVT.

V and J are TRBV28 and TRBJ1-5; possible D gene TRBD1, 6 bases. Trimming removed 5 bases from V and 4 bases from J, with 21 bases in between. The V gene's germline CDR1 is MDHEN and CDR2 SYDVKM. The CDR3 has 17 amino acids. The CDR3 DNA follows: TGTGCCAGCAGTCGTAGGGCCCAGGGGCTAAGGAATCAGCCCCAGCATTTT. Amino acids: CASSRRAQGLRNQPQHF.

The chain carries TRBV27 and TRBJ1-1, with TRBD1 as a possible D gene (6 bases). V lost 6 bases, J lost 8 bases, and 10 bases lay in between. From germline, CDR1 is MNHEY and CDR2 SMNVEV (reference sequence). The CDR3 spans 11 residues. In DNA, the CDR3 is TGTGCCAGCAGGGGTGACAGGGAAGCTTTCTTT. Amino acids: CASRGDREAFF.